The rows below give T cell receptor beta chains drawn from one sample of a study of T cell repertoires in cytomegalovirus infection. TCRdb itself ran the reads through MiXCR, one entry per CDR3 protein. The table records a few hundred thousand distinct CDR3 sequences, roughly 22% of them present only once. Material for sequencing was CD8+ T cells from PBMCs. The receptors originated from a human donor in good health (CMV status not recorded). Some clones in this sample may be carry-over from other donors' samples. Each CDR3 is given with its conserved first and last residue. Each record gives: V gene, D gene, J gene, clone size, CDR3 protein, CDR3 DNA. The D gene is left open where the match is weak. Expanded clones are given a class, and other clones once, few, many or no size at all.

TRBV6-6,.,TRBJ2-7,.,CASRGAQIPYEQYF,TGTGCCAGCAGAGGGGCCCAAATCCCCTACGAGCAGTACTTC
TRBV11-3,.,TRBJ2-5,.,CASSLDGLETQYF,TGTGCCAGCAGCTTAGACGGGCTGGAGACCCAGTACTTC
TRBV7-9,.,TRBJ1-1,.,CASSLDASEAFF,TGTGCCAGCAGCTTAGACGCGTCTGAAGCTTTCTTT
TRBV2,TRBD1,TRBJ2-2,few,CAQHPGGQGNTGELFF,TGTGCTCAACACCCTGGCGGACAGGGAAACACCGGGGAGCTGTTTTTT
TRBV9,.,TRBJ2-7,.,CASSKIGGHSYEQYF,TGTGCCAGCAGCAAGATAGGTGGACACTCCTACGAGCAGTACTTC
TRBV7-2,.,TRBJ1-5,.,CASSSRAINQPQHF,TGTGCCAGCAGCTCACGGGCAATCAATCAGCCCCAGCATTTT
TRBV7-3,TRBD1,TRBJ2-2,few,CASSSPGQGFGELFF,TGTGCCAGCAGCTCCCCGGGACAGGGTTTCGGGGAGCTGTTTTTT
TRBV6-2/TRBV6-3,TRBD2,TRBJ2-1,.,CASSYLAGEYNEQFF,TGTGCCAGCAGTTACCTAGCGGGGGAGTACAATGAGCAGTTCTTC
TRBV3-1,.,TRBJ1-1,.,CASSPGRITEAFF,TGTGCCAGCAGCCCCGGACGGATCACTGAAGCTTTCTTT
TRBV7-6,TRBD2,TRBJ2-1,many,CASSAPLRLATSSYNEQFF,TGTGCCAGCAGCGCCCCCCTTCGACTAGCGACTAGCTCCTACAATGAGCAGTTCTTC
TRBV6-1,.,TRBJ2-7,many,CASSEDYYEQYF,TGTGCCAGCAGTGAAGACTACTACGAGCAGTACTTC
TRBV19,.,TRBJ2-1,.,CASTTGGGGNEQSF,TGTGCCAGTACCACCGGGGGAGGGGGGAATGAGCAGTCCTTC
TRBV7-9,.,TRBJ2-7,many,CASSLGTAYEQYF,TGTGCCAGCAGCTTAGGTACGGCATACGAGCAGTACTTC
TRBV7-3,.,TRBJ2-1,many,CASSLLPGVYNEQFF,TGTGCCAGCAGCTTACTCCCGGGGGTATACAATGAGCAGTTCTTC
TRBV24-1,TRBD1,TRBJ2-1,many,CATGEQGAINEQFF,TGTGCCACCGGGGAACAGGGGGCGATTAATGAGCAGTTCTTC
TRBV29-1,.,TRBJ2-7,.,CSVVGRDSYEQYF,TGCAGCGTTGTCGGCAGGGATTCGTACGAGCAGTACTTC
TRBV28,.,TRBJ2-1,few,CASSFYLLAEVYNEQFF,TGTGCCAGCAGTTTTTATTTGCTAGCAGAAGTTTACAATGAGCAGTTCTTC
TRBV9,.,TRBJ1-1,few,CASSVYLNTEAFF,TGTGCCAGCAGCGTGTATTTGAACACTGAAGCTTTCTTT
TRBV7-9,TRBD1,TRBJ2-1,.,CASSPQTGGLPNEQFF,TGTGCCAGCAGCCCTCAGACAGGGGGCCTTCCCAATGAGCAGTTCTTC
TRBV7-9,TRBD1,TRBJ1-1,many,CASRTGQGYTEAFF,TGTGCCAGCAGAACCGGACAGGGTTACACTGAAGCTTTCTTT
TRBV19,TRBD1,TRBJ2-1,.,CASSIDGGQDPYNEQFF,TGTGCCAGTAGTATAGATGGTGGACAGGACCCATACAATGAGCAGTTCTTC
TRBV5-4,TRBD1,TRBJ2-1,.,CASSFPGQGEGNEQFF,TGTGCCAGCAGCTTTCCCGGACAGGGTGAGGGCAATGAGCAGTTCTTC
TRBV2,TRBD2,TRBJ2-2,.,CASSGLAGGPNTGELFF,TGTGCCAGTAGTGGCCTAGCGGGGGGTCCGAACACCGGGGAGCTGTTTTTT
TRBV5-1,TRBD1,TRBJ1-1,.,CASSLAATGSMGNTEAFF,TGCGCCAGCAGCTTGGCCGCGACAGGGTCTATGGGCAACACTGAAGCTTTCTTT
TRBV7-2,TRBD1,TRBJ1-3,many,CASSSQGIGNTIYF,TGTGCCAGCAGCTCACAGGGGATTGGAAACACCATATATTTT
TRBV29-1,TRBD1,TRBJ2-7,few,CSVTDRGLYEQYF,TGCAGCGTTACGGACAGGGGGCTCTACGAGCAGTACTTC
TRBV6-5,.,TRBJ2-5,few,CASSTFQETQYF,TGTGCCAGCAGCACATTCCAAGAGACCCAGTACTTC
TRBV7-9,.,TRBJ2-1,.,CASTTVGAPYNEQFF,TGTGCCAGCACGACAGTTGGCGCGCCCTACAATGAGCAGTTCTTC
TRBV6-5,.,TRBJ1-1,few,CASSLEGHQNTEAFF,TGTGCCAGCTCCCTCGAGGGACACCAGAACACTGAAGCTTTCTTT
TRBV20-1,.,TRBJ1-1,.,CSARDRGDPEAFF,TGCAGTGCTAGGGACAGAGGGGACCCTGAAGCTTTCTTT
TRBV29-1,.,TRBJ2-7,.,CSVVGSSYEQYF,TGCAGCGTTGTGGGCAGCTCCTACGAGCAGTACTTC
TRBV29-1,.,TRBJ1-2,.,CSVEVGGYGYTF,TGCAGCGTTGAAGTGGGGGGCTATGGCTACACCTTC
TRBV14,.,TRBJ1-4,.,CASSQEPNNEKLFF,TGTGCCAGCAGCCAAGAACCGAATAATGAAAAACTGTTTTTT
TRBV20-1,.,TRBJ1-5,.,CSARDTWGQPQHF,TGCAGTGCTCGAGACACGTGGGGTCAGCCCCAGCATTTT
TRBV29-1,.,TRBJ1-2,few,CSALEGSWNYGYTF,TGCAGCGCCCTTGAGGGCTCCTGGAACTATGGCTACACCTTC
TRBV2,TRBD1,TRBJ2-2,.,CASRMGQYTGELFF,TGTGCCAGCAGAATGGGACAGTACACCGGGGAGCTGTTTTTT
TRBV28,TRBD2,TRBJ2-7,.,CASSLLRGNYEQYF,TGTGCCAGCAGTTTATTGCGGGGGAACTACGAGCAGTACTTC
TRBV20-1,.,TRBJ2-4,few,CSARDGGDPKNIQYF,TGCAGTGCTAGAGACGGCGGGGATCCCAAAAACATTCAGTACTTC
TRBV15,.,TRBJ2-5,.,CATSRAPRETQYF,TGTGCCACCAGCAGAGCCCCGCGAGAGACCCAGTACTTC
TRBV14,TRBD2,TRBJ2-5,many,CASSQDSGLAGHETQYF,TGTGCCAGCAGCCAAGATTCTGGACTAGCGGGGCACGAGACCCAGTACTTC
TRBV29-1,.,TRBJ2-7,.,CSVDSRQGPGEQYF,TGCAGCGTTGATTCCCGGCAGGGCCCGGGGGAGCAGTACTTC
TRBV4-2,TRBD2,TRBJ2-2,many,CASSQPGGAGTGELFF,TGTGCCAGCAGCCAACCCGGGGGGGCGGGGACCGGGGAGCTGTTTTTT
TRBV14,.,TRBJ2-1,.,CASSRRRYSYNEQFF,TGTGCCAGCAGCCGGAGGCGTTACTCCTACAATGAGCAGTTCTTC
TRBV28,TRBD1,TRBJ2-7,.,CASSTIKTGQSVHEQYF,TGTGCCAGCAGCACCATTAAAACGGGACAGTCCGTCCACGAGCAGTACTTC
TRBV7-2,TRBD1,TRBJ1-1,many,CASSPRTGVNTEAFF,TGTGCCAGCAGCCCTAGGACAGGGGTGAACACTGAAGCTTTCTTT
TRBV27,.,TRBJ2-5,many,CASSLAQSQETQYF,TGTGCCAGCAGTTTGGCACAGTCCCAAGAGACCCAGTACTTC
TRBV20-1,TRBD2,TRBJ2-7,few,CSARDSGGNTYEQYF,TGCAGTGCTAGAGATAGCGGGGGGAATACCTACGAGCAGTACTTC
TRBV24-1,.,TRBJ2-3,.,CATSGLDRGGTDTQYF,TGTGCCACCAGTGGACTCGACAGGGGAGGGACAGATACGCAGTATTTT
TRBV5-1,.,TRBJ2-7,.,CASSLAPAGPRVEQYF,TGCGCCAGCAGCTTGGCACCCGCCGGTCCACGCGTGGAGCAGTACTTC
TRBV28,.,TRBJ2-1,few,CASSFHMSSSYNEQFF,TGTGCCAGCAGTTTTCATATGTCGAGCTCCTACAATGAGCAGTTCTTC
TRBV6-2/TRBV6-3,.,TRBJ1-2,.,CASSYSEGLGGYTF,TGTGCCAGCAGTTACTCGGAAGGGTTGGGCGGCTACACCTTC
TRBV12-3/TRBV12-4,.,TRBJ1-1,few,CASSLSVGPTEAFF,TGTGCCAGCAGTCTCAGTGTAGGCCCGACTGAAGCTTTCTTT
TRBV6-4,.,TRBJ1-5,few,CASKVGSQPQHF,TGTGCCAGCAAAGTAGGGTCTCAGCCCCAGCATTTT
TRBV29-1,.,TRBJ2-3,.,CSVEDGNRAPDTQYF,TGCAGCGTTGAAGATGGGAACAGGGCCCCAGATACGCAGTATTTT
TRBV7-2,.,TRBJ2-3,many,CASSWVLGTDTQYF,TGTGCCAGCAGCTGGGTGCTCGGGACAGATACGCAGTATTTT